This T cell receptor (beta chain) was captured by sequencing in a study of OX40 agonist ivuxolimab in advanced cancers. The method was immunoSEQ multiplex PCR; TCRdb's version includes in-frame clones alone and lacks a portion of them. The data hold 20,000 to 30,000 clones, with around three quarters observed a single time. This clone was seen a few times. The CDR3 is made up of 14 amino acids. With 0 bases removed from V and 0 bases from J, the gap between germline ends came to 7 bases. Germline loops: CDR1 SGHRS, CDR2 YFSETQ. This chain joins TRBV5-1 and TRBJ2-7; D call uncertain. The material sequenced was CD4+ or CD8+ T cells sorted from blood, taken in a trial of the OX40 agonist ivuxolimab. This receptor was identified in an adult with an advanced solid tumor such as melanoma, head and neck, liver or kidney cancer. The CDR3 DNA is TGCGCCAGCAGCTTGGATCCGGGCTCCTACGAGCAGTACTTC. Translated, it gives CASSLDPGSYEQYF.